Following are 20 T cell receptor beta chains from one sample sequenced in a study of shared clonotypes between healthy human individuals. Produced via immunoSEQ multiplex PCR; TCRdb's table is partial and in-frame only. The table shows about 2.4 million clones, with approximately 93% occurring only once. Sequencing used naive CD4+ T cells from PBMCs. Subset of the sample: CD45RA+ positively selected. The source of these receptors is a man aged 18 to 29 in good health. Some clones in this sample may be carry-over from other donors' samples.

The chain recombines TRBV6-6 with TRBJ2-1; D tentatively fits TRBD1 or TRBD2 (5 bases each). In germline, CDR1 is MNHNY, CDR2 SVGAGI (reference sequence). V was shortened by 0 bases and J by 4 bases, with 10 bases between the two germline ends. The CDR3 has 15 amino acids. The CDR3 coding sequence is TGTGCCAGCAGTTACTCAGGGACCCTTTACAATGAGCAGTTCTTC. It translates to CASSYSGTLYNEQFF.

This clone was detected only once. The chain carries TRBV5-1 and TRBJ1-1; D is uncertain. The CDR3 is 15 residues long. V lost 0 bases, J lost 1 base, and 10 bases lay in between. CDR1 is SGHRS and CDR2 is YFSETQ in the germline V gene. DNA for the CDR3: TGCGCCAGCAGCTTGGTAGTCTCCCAGAACACTGAAGCTTTCTTT. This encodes CASSLVVSQNTEAFF.

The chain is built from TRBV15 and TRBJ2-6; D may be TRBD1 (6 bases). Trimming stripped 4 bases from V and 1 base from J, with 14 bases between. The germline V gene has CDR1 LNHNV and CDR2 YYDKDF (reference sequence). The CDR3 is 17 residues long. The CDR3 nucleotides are TGTGCCACCAGCAAAACTCACAGGGCATCTGGGGCCAACGTCCTGACTTTC. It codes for CATSKTHRASGANVLTF.

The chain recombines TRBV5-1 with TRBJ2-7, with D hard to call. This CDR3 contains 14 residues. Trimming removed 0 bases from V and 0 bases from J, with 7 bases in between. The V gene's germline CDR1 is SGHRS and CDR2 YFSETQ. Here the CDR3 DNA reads TGCGCCAGCAGCTTGGGGGCCAACTCCTACGAGCAGTACTTC. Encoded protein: CASSLGANSYEQYF.

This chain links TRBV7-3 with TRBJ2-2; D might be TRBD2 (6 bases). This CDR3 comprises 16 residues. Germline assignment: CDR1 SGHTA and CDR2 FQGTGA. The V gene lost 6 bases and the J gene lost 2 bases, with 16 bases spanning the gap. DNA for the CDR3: TGTGCCAGCAGTTCCCGGATAGCGGCAAACACCGGGGAGCTGTTTTTT. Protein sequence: CASSSRIAANTGELFF.

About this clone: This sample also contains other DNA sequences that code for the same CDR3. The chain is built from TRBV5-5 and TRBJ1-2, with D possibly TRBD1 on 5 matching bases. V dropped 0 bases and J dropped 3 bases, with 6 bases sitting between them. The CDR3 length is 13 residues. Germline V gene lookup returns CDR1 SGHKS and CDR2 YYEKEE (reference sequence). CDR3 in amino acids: CASSLVGDYGYTF. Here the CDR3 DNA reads TGTGCCAGCAGCTTGGTGGGGGACTATGGCTACACCTTC.

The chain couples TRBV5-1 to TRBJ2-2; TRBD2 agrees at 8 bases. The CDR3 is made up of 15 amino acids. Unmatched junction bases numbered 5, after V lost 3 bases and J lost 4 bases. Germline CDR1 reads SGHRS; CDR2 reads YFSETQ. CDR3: CASSSGTRSTGELFF. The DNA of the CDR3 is TGCGCCAGCAGCTCCGGGACTAGGAGCACCGGGGAGCTGTTTTTT. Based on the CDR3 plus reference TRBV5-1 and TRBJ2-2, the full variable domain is KAGVTQTPRYLIKTRGQQVTLSCSPISGHRSVSWYQQTPGQGLQFLFEYFSETQRNKGNFPGRFSGRQFSNSRSEMNVSTLELGDSALYLCASSSGTRSTGELFFGEGSRLTVL.

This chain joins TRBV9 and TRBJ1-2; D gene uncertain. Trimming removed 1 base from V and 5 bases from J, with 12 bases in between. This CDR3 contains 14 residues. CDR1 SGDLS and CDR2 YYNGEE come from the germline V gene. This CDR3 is CASSVYDGGYGYTF. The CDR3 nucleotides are TGTGCCAGCAGCGTATATGACGGTGGTTATGGCTACACCTTC.

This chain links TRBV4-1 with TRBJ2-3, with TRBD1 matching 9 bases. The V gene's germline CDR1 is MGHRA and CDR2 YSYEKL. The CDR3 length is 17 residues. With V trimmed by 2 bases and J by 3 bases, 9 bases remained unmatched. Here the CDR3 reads CASSQRTGVARTDTQYF. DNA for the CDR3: TGCGCCAGCAGCCAAAGGACAGGGGTCGCTCGGACAGATACGCAGTATTTT.

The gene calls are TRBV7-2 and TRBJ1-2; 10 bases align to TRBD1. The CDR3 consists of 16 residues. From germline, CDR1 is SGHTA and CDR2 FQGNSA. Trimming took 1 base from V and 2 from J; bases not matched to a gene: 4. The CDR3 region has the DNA TGTGCCAGCAGCTTAGGCGGGACAGGGGTCAACTATGGCTACACCTTC. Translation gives CASSLGGTGVNYGYTF. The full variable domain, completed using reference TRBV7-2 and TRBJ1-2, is GAGVSQSPSNKVTEKGKDVELRCDPISGHTALYWYRQSLGQGLEFLIYFQGNSAPDKSGLPSDRFSAERTGGSVSTLTIQRTQQEDSAVYLCASSLGGTGVNYGYTFGSGTRLTVV.

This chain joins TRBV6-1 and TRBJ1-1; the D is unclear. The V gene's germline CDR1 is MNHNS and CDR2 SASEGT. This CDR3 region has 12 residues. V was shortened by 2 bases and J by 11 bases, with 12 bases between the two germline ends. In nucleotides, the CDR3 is TGTGCCAGCAGTGAACCCGGGAACGTGGCTTTCTTT. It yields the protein CASSEPGNVAFF.

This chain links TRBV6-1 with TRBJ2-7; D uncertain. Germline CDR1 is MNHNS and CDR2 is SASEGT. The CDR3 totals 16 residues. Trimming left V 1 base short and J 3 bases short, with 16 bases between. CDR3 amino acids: CASSEVRPSANYEQYF. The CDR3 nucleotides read TGTGCCAGCAGTGAAGTTCGTCCGTCAGCCAACTACGAGCAGTACTTC.

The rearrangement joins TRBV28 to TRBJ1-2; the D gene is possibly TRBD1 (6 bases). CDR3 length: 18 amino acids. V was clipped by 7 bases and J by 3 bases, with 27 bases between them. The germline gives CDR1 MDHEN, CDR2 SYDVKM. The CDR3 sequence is CASKGQVGQPGADYGYTF. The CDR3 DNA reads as TGTGCCAGCAAGGGGCAAGTGGGGCAACCAGGGGCGGACTATGGCTACACCTTC.

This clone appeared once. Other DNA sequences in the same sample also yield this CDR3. CDR3 DNA: TGCGCCAGCAGCTTGAGTGGCGGGAGCCTCTACGAGCAGTACTTC. Protein product: CASSLSGGSLYEQYF. The rearrangement uses TRBV5-1 and TRBJ2-7, with 7 bases lining up with TRBD2. The V and J ends lost 1 base and 3 bases, in that order; junction bases with no gene match: 7. Germline V gene sequence: CDR1 SGHRS, CDR2 YFSETQ. CDR3 size: 15 residues. Full variable domain (outside the CDR3, taken from reference TRBV5-1 and TRBJ2-7): KAGVTQTPRYLIKTRGQQVTLSCSPISGHRSVSWYQQTPGQGLQFLFEYFSETQRNKGNFPGRFSGRQFSNSRSEMNVSTLELGDSALYLCASSLSGGSLYEQYFGPGTRLTVT.

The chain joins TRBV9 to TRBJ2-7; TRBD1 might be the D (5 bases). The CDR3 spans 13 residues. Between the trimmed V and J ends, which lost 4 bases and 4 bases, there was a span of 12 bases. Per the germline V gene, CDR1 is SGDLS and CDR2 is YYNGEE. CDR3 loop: CASSPPGFYEQYF. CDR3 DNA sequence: TGTGCCAGCAGCCCCCCAGGGTTTTACGAGCAGTACTTC.

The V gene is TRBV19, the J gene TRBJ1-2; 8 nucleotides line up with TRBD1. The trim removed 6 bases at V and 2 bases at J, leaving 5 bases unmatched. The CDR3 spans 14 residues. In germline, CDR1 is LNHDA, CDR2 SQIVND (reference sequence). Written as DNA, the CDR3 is TGTGCCAGTAGAGGACAGGGTAGGAACTATGGCTACACCTTC. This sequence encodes CASRGQGRNYGYTF.

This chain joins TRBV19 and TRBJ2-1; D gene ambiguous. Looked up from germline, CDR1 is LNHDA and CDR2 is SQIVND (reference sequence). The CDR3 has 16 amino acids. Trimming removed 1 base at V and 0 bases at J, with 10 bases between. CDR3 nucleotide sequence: TGTGCCAGTAGTATAGGCCCCGGGCGCTCCTACAATGAGCAGTTCTTC. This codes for CASSIGPGRSYNEQFF. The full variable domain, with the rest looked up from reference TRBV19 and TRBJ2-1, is DGGITQSPKYLFRKEGQNVTLSCEQNLNHDAMYWYRQDPGQGLRLIYYSQIVNDFQKGDIAEGYSVSREKKESFPLTVTSAQKNPTAFYLCASSIGPGRSYNEQFFGPGTRLTVL.

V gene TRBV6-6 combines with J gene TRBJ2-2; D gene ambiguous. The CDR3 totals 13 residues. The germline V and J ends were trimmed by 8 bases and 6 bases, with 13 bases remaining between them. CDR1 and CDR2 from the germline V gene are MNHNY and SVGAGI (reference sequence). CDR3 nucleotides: TGTGCCAGCGGTCCCCCCGGCCCCGGGGAGCTGTTTTTT. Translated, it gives CASGPPGPGELFF.

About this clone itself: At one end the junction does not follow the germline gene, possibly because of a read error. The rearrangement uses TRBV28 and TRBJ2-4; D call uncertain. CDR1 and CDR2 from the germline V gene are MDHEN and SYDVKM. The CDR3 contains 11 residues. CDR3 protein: CASLRAGPPNF. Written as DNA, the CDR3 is TGTGCCAGCTTACGGGCAGGCCCACCAAACTTC.

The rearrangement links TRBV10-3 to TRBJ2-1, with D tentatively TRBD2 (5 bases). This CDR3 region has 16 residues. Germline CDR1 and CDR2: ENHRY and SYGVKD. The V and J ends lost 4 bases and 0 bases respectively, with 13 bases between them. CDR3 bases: TGTGCCATCAGTGTCCGGGTAACTAGCTCCTACAATGAGCAGTTCTTC. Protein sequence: CAISVRVTSSYNEQFF.